This TCR beta chain was sequenced during a study of blood T cell repertoires in COVID-19. Produced via immunoSEQ multiplex PCR; TCRdb's table is partial and in-frame only. The sample contains about 200,000 clones, approximately 80% of which appear only once. The CDR3 loop spans 17 amino acids. V lost 4 bases to trimming and J lost 4 bases; unmatched junction nucleotides: 9. Germline-derived CDR1 and CDR2 are SGDLS and YYNGEE. The chain couples TRBV9 to TRBJ1-3, with 12 bases matching TRBD1. Sample: peripheral blood. This clonotype was sampled from a woman aged 80 or older with acute or convalescent COVID-19. CDR3 sequence (DNA): TGTGCCAGCAGCCGAGTAGGGGACAGGGGGCCGGGAAACACCATATATTTT. It encodes CASSRVGDRGPGNTIYF.